This record covers a single T cell receptor beta chain. No antigen is known for it. This entry belongs to a study of T cell repertoires in cytomegalovirus infection. At the level of the study: An indication of both CMV infection and matching HLA type came from public TCR beta signatures. Findings and caveats of the study: Cumulated frequencies of public TCR beta families served to identify carriers of CMV plus the relevant HLA.

V was pared by 4 bases and J by 7 bases, with 3 bases of the junction left unmatched. There are 13 residues in the CDR3. The V gene's germline CDR1 is SGHRS and CDR2 YFSETQ. TCRdb reprocessed the reads via MiXCR and lists one record per CDR3 protein. The repertoire holds 7,500 to 9,000 distinct CDR3 sequences, with under 55% as singletons. This TCR derives from a human donor in good health (CMV status not recorded). Some clones in this sample may be carry-over from other donors' samples. The sequencing sample was made of PBMCs, sequenced either directly or after in vitro stimulation (not recorded which). The chain employs TRBV5-1 and TRBJ1-2, with TRBD1 matching over 11 bases. The CDR3 DNA reads TGCGCCAGCAGCGGACAGGGGGCACGTGGCTACACCTTC. Encoded protein: CASSGQGARGYTF.